This T cell receptor (beta chain) was identified during a study of CD8 T cells in Susac syndrome (dated 2019 in TCRdb). Some background on the complete study: Repertoire sequencing was used to test whether CD8+ T cell activation and differentiation in Susac syndrome was antigen driven. Study-wide conclusions, independent of this receptor: The number of individuals in the TCR sequencing and HLA analysis was acknowledged as relatively small.

The trim is 1 base for V and 7 bases for J, with a gap of 5 bases between the germline ends. The germline V gene (reference sequence) yields SEHNR for CDR1 and FQNEAQ for CDR2. The cysteine opens and the phenylalanine closes a CDR3 of 12 amino acids. CDR3 DNA only is kept here, 36 bases in frame from base 1. Peripheral blood CD8+ and CD4+ T cells from healthy donors, Susac syndrome patients and multiple sclerosis patients were profiled using high-throughput TCR beta sequencing. Treatment-naive patients with stable or active relapsing-remitting disease fulfilling revised McDonald criteria were used as multiple sclerosis controls. Bulk CD8+ and CD4+ T cells were purified by magnetic negative isolation, whereas CD8+ TEMRA cells were enriched by FACS. Blood was collected in EDTA tubes and processed within 24 hours, with PBMCs isolated through density gradient centrifugation. PBMCs intended for TCR sequencing were cryopreserved in liquid nitrogen and thawed later in a water bath at 37 degrees C. The sorted or isolated CD4+, CD8+ and CD8+ TEMRA cells reached a purity of at least 90%.

To note about this clonotype: Its antigen remains undetermined. Base quality data are lacking; no much larger clone is found one base away.

RNA was extracted using the RNeasy kit, and roughly 0.45 to 1 microgram was reverse transcribed with random hexamers. TCR beta CDR3 regions were amplified with the immunoSEQ multiplex PCR assay covering 54 Vbeta and 13 Jbeta segments. Bias from PCR amplification was corrected by using a synthetic template baseline for primer optimization and for computational correction. Under the source paper's analysis protocol: Reads were annotated to V, D and J genes according to IMGT and were analyzed with immunoSEQ Analyzer, with only productive sequences retained. Clonality was calculated as one minus the Shannon entropy normalized by log2 of the number of productive unique sequences. For each patient and control, public and private clones were evaluated within the 100 most prevalent clones. Clones were defined as Susac-specific when absent from the healthy and MS cohorts, from roughly 1,100 published viral clones and from other ImmuneACCESS disease sequences. TCRdb reprocessed the public reads (quality trimming at Q25 with fastp, clone calling with MiXCR) and kept in-frame beta chains. Identical CDR3 proteins give one entry, which carries the most common genes and DNA. The V and J calls come from TCRdb's annotation, not from the publication. The sample table records 200,000 to 250,000 distinct CDR3 sequences; about 94% of these occur just once. The top ten clones comprise less than 0.075% of the sample.

The source is a human donor with multiple sclerosis. The chain was built from TRBV7-9 and TRBJ2-1; the D gene cannot be named for sure. Sequencing was done on a sample of CD4+ T cells from PBMCs. The CDR3 here reads CASSLEVNEQFF. The DNA sequence follows: TGTGCCAGCAGCTTAGAAGTGAATGAGCAGTTCTTC.